The 4 T cell receptor beta chains below come from one sample, sequenced in a study of early T cells in non-severe SARS-CoV-2 infection. One entry per CDR3 protein, called by TCRdb with MiXCR from the 5' RACE reads. The table includes tens of thousands of distinct CDR3 sequences, less than 12% detected once. The sequencing here drew on whole blood, taken at baseline. The receptors were gathered from an adult who was a healthcare worker with PCR-confirmed SARS-CoV-2 infection or an uninfected control (not recorded which).

This clonotype was seen ten or more times. The genes are TRBV29-1 and TRBJ1-2, with D hard to call. The V end was cut by 6 bases, the J end by 8 bases, with 7 bases between. The CDR3 runs to 9 residues. Germline loops: CDR1 SQVTM, CDR2 ANQGSEA. This chain's CDR3 is CSVSPGYTF. Here the CDR3 DNA reads TGCAGCGTGTCCCCCGGCTACACCTTC.

In its sample, this clonotype was seen many times. V and J are TRBV9 and TRBJ1-2; D might be TRBD1 (6 bases). This CDR3 has 16 amino acids. V was cut by 4 bases and J by 1 base, with 17 bases left in between. Germline loops: CDR1 SGDLS, CDR2 YYNGEE. CDR3 sequence: CASSWPGGRFNYGYTF. The CDR3 nucleotides are TGTGCCAGCAGCTGGCCGGGGGGCAGGTTTAACTATGGCTACACCTTC.

The rearrangement links TRBV29-1 to TRBJ1-1; D unresolved. With 6 bases removed from V and 4 bases from J, the gap between germline ends came to 15 bases. Looked up from germline, CDR1 is SQVTM and CDR2 is ANQGSEA. The CDR3 loop spans 13 amino acids. The CDR3 DNA reads as TGCAGCGTAAGACCTGGAGGGAGCACTGAAGCTTTCTTT. It specifies CSVRPGGSTEAFF.

This clonotype was detected ten times or more. The CDR3 protein is CSVSPGLVYEQYF. The CDR3 coding sequence is TGCAGCGTTTCCCCGGGACTGGTATACGAGCAGTACTTC. This chain links TRBV29-1 with TRBJ2-7; weak D call: TRBD2 (6 bases). Germline CDR1 reads SQVTM; CDR2 reads ANQGSEA. The CDR3 covers 13 residues. V was shortened by 5 bases and J by 4 bases, with 15 bases between the two germline ends.